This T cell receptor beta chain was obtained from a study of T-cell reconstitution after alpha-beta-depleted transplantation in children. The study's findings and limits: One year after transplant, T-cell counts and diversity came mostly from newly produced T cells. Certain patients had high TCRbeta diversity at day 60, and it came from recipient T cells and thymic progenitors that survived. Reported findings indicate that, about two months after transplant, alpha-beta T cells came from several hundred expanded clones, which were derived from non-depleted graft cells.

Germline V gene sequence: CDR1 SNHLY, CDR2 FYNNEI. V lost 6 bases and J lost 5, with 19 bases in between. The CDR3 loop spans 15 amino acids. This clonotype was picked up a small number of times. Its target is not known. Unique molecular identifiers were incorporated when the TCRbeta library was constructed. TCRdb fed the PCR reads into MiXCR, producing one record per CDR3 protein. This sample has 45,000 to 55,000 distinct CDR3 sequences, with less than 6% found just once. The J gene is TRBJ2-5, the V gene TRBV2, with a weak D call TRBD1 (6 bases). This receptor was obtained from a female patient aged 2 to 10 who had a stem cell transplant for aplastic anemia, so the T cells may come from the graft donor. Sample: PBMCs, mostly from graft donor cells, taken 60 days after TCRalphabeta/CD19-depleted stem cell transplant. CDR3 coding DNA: TGTGCCAGCAGGACCCGGGACACGGTAGACGAGACCCAGTACTTC. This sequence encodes CASRTRDTVDETQYF.